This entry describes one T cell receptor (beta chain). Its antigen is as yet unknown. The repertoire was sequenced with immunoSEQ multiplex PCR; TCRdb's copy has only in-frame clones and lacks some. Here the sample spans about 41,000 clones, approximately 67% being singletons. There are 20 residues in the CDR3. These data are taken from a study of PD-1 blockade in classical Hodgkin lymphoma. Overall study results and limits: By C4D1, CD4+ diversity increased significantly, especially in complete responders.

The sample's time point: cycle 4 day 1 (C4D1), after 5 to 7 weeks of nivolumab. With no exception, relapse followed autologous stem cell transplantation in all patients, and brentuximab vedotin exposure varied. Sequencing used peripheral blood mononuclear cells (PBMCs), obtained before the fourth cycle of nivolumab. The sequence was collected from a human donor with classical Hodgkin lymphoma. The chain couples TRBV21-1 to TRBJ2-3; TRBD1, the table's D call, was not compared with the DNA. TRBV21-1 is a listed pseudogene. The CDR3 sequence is CASSKGSTPRGRDDTDTQYF. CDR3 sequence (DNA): TGTGCCAGCAGCAAAGGCAGCACACCCAGGGGGCGGGATGACACAGATACGCAGTATTTT.